This T cell receptor beta chain was observed in a study of type 1 regulatory T cells. Study overall: T-allo10 is an in vitro-generated, Tr1-enriched CD4 T cell product specific for alloantigen.

CDR3 length: 13 amino acids. Trimming cost V 0 bases and J 1 base, with 4 bases left between them. CDR1 and CDR2 (germline): SGHRS, YFSETQ. This clonotype was detected a few times. TCRdb analysed the reads with MiXCR anew, one entry per CDR3 protein. This sample has 90,000 to 100,000 distinct CDR3 sequences, with roughly 30% found just once. This clonotype was sampled from a human donor in good health. The chain employs TRBV5-1 and TRBJ1-2; no definite D call. What was sequenced was CD4+ T cells, either the whole sample or a sorted fraction (not recorded which). CDR3 sequence: CASSLEVNYGYTF. CDR3 in DNA: TGCGCCAGCAGCTTGGAGGTTAACTATGGCTACACCTTC.